Shown below are 22 T cell receptor beta chains from a single sample sequenced in a study of T cells in Graves' hyperthyroidism and ophthalmopathy. TCR beta CDR3 regions were amplified from RNA transcripts. Primed by the HTBI set, a first-round RT-PCR was run on the TCR CDR3. TCRdb recomputed calls from the multiplex PCR reads with MiXCR, one row per CDR3 protein. The data contain under 200,000 distinct CDR3 sequences, around 8.9% of them seen just once; the ten biggest clones take up 22%. Sequences were obtained from blood. The receptors shown here come from a woman younger than 35 with Graves' hyperthyroidism that later progressed to Graves' ophthalmopathy.

This clonotype was seen many times. The chain couples TRBV4-2 to TRBJ1-1, with D uncertain. Trimming removed 0 bases from V and 1 base from J, with 6 bases in between. This CDR3 region has 14 residues. CDR1 LGHNA and CDR2 YNFKEQ come from the germline V gene. The CDR3 protein is CASSQDRSNTEAFF. The CDR3 DNA reads TGTGCCAGCAGCCAAGACAGGTCGAACACTGAAGCTTTCTTT.

The J gene is TRBJ2-2, the V gene TRBV6-2 or TRBV6-3; a possible D gene is TRBD2 (6 bases). The CDR3 loop spans 17 amino acids. Germline lookup yields CDR1 MNHEY and CDR2 SVGEGT. Trimming pared 0 bases from V and 4 bases from J, leaving 15 bases between. The CDR3 nucleotides read TGTGCCAGCAGTTACTCGCGGGAACCCGAGACCACCGGGGAGCTGTTTTTT. Translating gives CASSYSREPETTGELFF.

Ten or more counts support this clonotype. This chain joins TRBV19 and TRBJ2-2; possibly TRBD2 for D (6 bases). Germline V lookup: CDR1 LNHDA, CDR2 SQIVND (reference sequence). CDR3 size: 15 residues. Trimming left V 3 bases short and J 4 bases short, with 12 bases between. CDR3 protein: CASSINGGATGELFF. CDR3 bases: TGTGCCAGTAGTATTAACGGGGGAGCCACCGGGGAGCTGTTTTTT.

This clonotype appeared many times. A much more abundant neighbour one base away suggests this may be a read error. The V and J genes are TRBV7-8 and TRBJ2-7, with D possibly TRBD2 on 5 matching bases. Trimming removed 5 bases from V and 4 bases from J, with 9 bases in between. Germline loops: CDR1 SGHVS, CDR2 FQNEAQ. The CDR3 has 12 amino acids. CDR3 sequence reads: CASSVGGYEQYF. Here the CDR3 DNA reads TGTGCCAGCAGCGTAGGAGGTTACGAGCAGTACTTC.

This clonotype came up a few times. The rearrangement links TRBV6-1 to TRBJ1-5; D perhaps matches TRBD1 (5 bases). Trimming took off 6 bases at V and 6 bases at J, with 15 bases between the two ends. The CDR3 is made up of 14 amino acids. Germline V gene sequence: CDR1 MNHNS, CDR2 SASEGT. CDR3 region: CASREQEGGQPQHF. The CDR3 DNA is TGTGCCAGCAGGGAACAGGAAGGTGGTCAGCCCCAGCATTTT.

Only a few counts were recorded for this clonotype. A read error is possible here, since a much larger clone lies one base away. The chain has TRBV25-1 and TRBJ1-1, with D tentatively TRBD1 (5 bases). The CDR3 spans 13 residues. The ends were cut back, 9 bases at V and 6 bases at J, with 17 bases in the middle. CDR1 is MGHDK and CDR2 is SYGVNS in the germline V gene. CDR3 nucleotides: TGTGCCAGTGGAGGGACGGGAAACGCTGAAGCTTTCTTT. Translated, it gives CASGGTGNAEAFF.

This sequence joins TRBV6-5 and TRBJ2-5; D perhaps matches TRBD1 (6 bases). CDR1 and CDR2 (germline): MNHEY, SVGAGI. Trimming took off 3 bases at V and 5 bases at J, with 19 bases between the two ends. The CDR3 consists of 16 residues. The CDR3 bases are TGTGCCAGCAGTTATTCGACGGGACACCCTAGGGAGACCCAGTACTTC. Its translation: CASSYSTGHPRETQYF.

This clonotype was seen more than once but under ten times. DNA of the CDR3: TGTGCCAGCAGCTACAGGGGCCGGGGCTACACCTTC. It translates to CASSYRGRGYTF. The V and J genes are TRBV6-1 and TRBJ1-2, with TRBD1 identical over 7 bases. V lost 6 bases, J lost 8 bases, and 6 bases stayed unmatched. CDR1 and CDR2 (germline): MNHNS, SASEGT. The CDR3 is made up of 12 amino acids.

In its sample, this clonotype was seen a few times. A read error may explain this, as a much larger clone is one base away. The chain couples TRBV29-1 to TRBJ1-1; 9 bases fit TRBD1. CDR1 is SQVTM and CDR2 is ANQGSEA in the germline V gene. The CDR3 is made up of 15 amino acids. In nucleotides, the CDR3 is TGCAGCGTCGCGCCCCTACAGGGGGCCGGCACTGAAGTTTTCTTT. It translates to CSVAPLQGAGTEVFF.

This clonotype appeared a few times. The chain couples TRBV7-9 to TRBJ2-1, with D tentatively TRBD2 (6 bases). This CDR3 contains 13 residues. The germline V and J ends were trimmed by 5 bases and 7 bases, with 12 bases remaining between them. The germline gives CDR1 SEHNR, CDR2 FQNEAQ (reference sequence). The CDR3, as DNA: TGTGCCAGCAGCGCGGGACTCCCAAATGAGCAGTTCTTC. Translated: CASSAGLPNEQFF.

This clonotype was seen repeatedly, ten times or more. The chain recombines TRBV7-9 with TRBJ2-2; TRBD1 matches 9 bases. Per germline, CDR1 SEHNR and CDR2 FQNEAQ (reference sequence). The CDR3 has 16 residues. The V and J ends lost 4 bases and 2 bases, in that order; junction bases with no gene match: 5. The CDR3 is CASSSHRGQNTGELFF. CDR3 bases: TGTGCCAGCAGCTCCCACAGGGGGCAAAACACCGGGGAGCTGTTTTTT.

The chain combines TRBV9 with TRBJ2-1, with D hard to call. V dropped 3 bases and J dropped 5 bases, with 9 bases sitting between them. The length of the CDR3 is 13 residues. Germline loops: CDR1 SGDLS, CDR2 YYNGEE. As DNA, the CDR3 is TGTGCCAGCAGCGGTCCAAATAACAATGAGCAGTTCTTC. This gives the protein CASSGPNNNEQFF.

This clonotype has a handful of counts. The CDR3 region has the DNA TGTGCCAGCAGCCAGCCCGACAAACTTTCCTACGAGCAGTACTTC. Protein sequence: CASSQPDKLSYEQYF. The chain carries TRBV4-2 and TRBJ2-7, with D unclear. The CDR3 sequence is 15 residues long. Germline CDR1 LGHNA, CDR2 YNFKEQ. V was cut by 3 bases and J by 1 base, with 13 bases left in between.

This clonotype was counted many times. CDR3: CASSLSNRVADTQYF. The CDR3 nucleotides read TGTGCCAGCAGCTTATCCAACAGGGTTGCAGATACGCAGTATTTT. The chain recombines TRBV7-9 with TRBJ2-3; D might be TRBD1 (6 bases). The CDR3 runs 15 residues. Germline V gives CDR1 SEHNR, CDR2 FQNEAQ (reference sequence). The V and J ends lost 2 bases and 4 bases respectively, with 13 bases between them. The whole variable domain, remainder taken from reference TRBV7-9 and TRBJ2-3, is DTGVSQNPRHKITKRGQNVTFRCDPISEHNRLYWYRQTLGQGPEFLTYFQNEAQLEKSRLLSDRFSAERPKGSFSTLEIQRTEQGDSAMYLCASSLSNRVADTQYFGPGTRLTVL.

At least ten counts were recorded for this clonotype. The chain's CDR3 is CASSLLRVTDTQYF. The CDR3 region has the DNA TGTGCCAGCAGCCTGCTGCGGGTGACAGATACGCAGTATTTT. This rearrangement joins TRBV11-2 to TRBJ2-3, with a possible D match to TRBD2 (5 bases). Per the germline V gene, CDR1 is SGHAT and CDR2 is FQNNGV. Trimming stripped 5 bases from V and 3 bases from J, with 12 bases between. The CDR3 length is 14 residues.

This clonotype was found a few times. The chain carries TRBV20-1 and TRBJ1-5; D ambiguous. The CDR3 has 14 amino acids. Trimming removed 0 bases at V and 3 bases at J, with 9 bases between. Germline V CDR1 and CDR2: DFQATT, SNEGSKA (reference sequence). CDR3 bases: TGCAGTGCTAGAGATGGAACGGTCAATCAGCCCCAGCATTTT. Translated: CSARDGTVNQPQHF.

This clonotype occurred many times. The J gene is TRBJ1-1, the V gene TRBV6-1, with 7 bases lining up with TRBD1. The J segment lost 3 bases and the V segment lost 5 bases, leaving 3 bases of the junction unmatched. This CDR3 is built from 13 residues. The germline V gene encodes CDR1 MNHNS and CDR2 SASEGT. The CDR3 sequence: CASSHGTDTEAFF. The CDR3 DNA reads TGTGCCAGCAGTCATGGGACAGACACTGAAGCTTTCTTT.

CDR3 sequence (DNA): TGTGCCACCAGCCCCGGGACAGGCGATCAAGAGACCCAGTACTTC. This encodes CATSPGTGDQETQYF. The V call is TRBV15, the J call TRBJ2-5; the match to TRBD1 covers 8 bases. This CDR3 region has 15 residues. J was trimmed by 2 bases and V by 5 bases; bases with no gene match: 7. Germline V gives CDR1 LNHNV, CDR2 YYDKDF (reference sequence).

This clonotype was seen ten or more times. The gene calls are TRBV7-2 and TRBJ2-7; D not resolved. V was clipped by 1 base and J by 0 bases, with 10 bases between them. Per germline, CDR1 SGHTA and CDR2 FQGNSA. This CDR3 comprises 15 residues. The CDR3 reads CASSLEGRSSYEQYF. The CDR3, as DNA: TGTGCCAGCAGCTTAGAGGGCAGATCCTCCTACGAGCAGTACTTC.

Ten or more counts support this clonotype. The chain employs TRBV19 and TRBJ2-7, with D maybe TRBD1 (6 bases). This CDR3 region has 15 residues. Trimming pared 1 base from V and 6 bases from J, leaving 16 bases between. The germline CDR1 and CDR2 sequences are LNHDA and SQIVND (reference sequence). Here the CDR3 DNA reads TGTGCCAGTAGTATAGTTGCAGGGGCAACGGTCGAGCAGTACTTC. Its protein product is CASSIVAGATVEQYF.

The chain employs TRBV20-1 and TRBJ2-5; D gene uncertain. Trimming removed 0 bases from V and 2 bases from J, with 10 bases in between. Germline V gives CDR1 DFQATT, CDR2 SNEGSKA (reference sequence). The CDR3 loop spans 14 amino acids. The CDR3 nucleotides read TGCAGTGCTAGAGATAGATCAGATCAAGAGACCCAGTACTTC. Translated: CSARDRSDQETQYF.

This clonotype occurred a few times. The rearrangement uses TRBV11-2 and TRBJ2-3, with TRBD2 as a possible D gene (5 bases). The CDR3 covers 15 residues. Trimming left V 5 bases short and J 3 bases short, with 15 bases between. Germline values: CDR1 SGHAT, CDR2 FQNNGV. The CDR3 loop is CASSVLGPGTDTQYF. In DNA, the CDR3 is TGTGCCAGCAGCGTGCTTGGCCCGGGGACAGATACGCAGTATTTT.